A single sample is the source of the 2 T cell receptor beta chains below, sequenced in a study of blood T cell repertoires in COVID-19. Clones were read by immunoSEQ multiplex PCR, and TCRdb kept only the in-frame ones, dropping some. The data contain 65,000 to 70,000 clones, around 90% of them singletons. Material: peripheral blood. These receptors all come from a human donor with active COVID-19. The donor label of this sample is uncertain.

V and J are TRBV13 and TRBJ1-3; 9 nucleotides align to TRBD1. The CDR3 consists of 14 residues. The V gene's germline CDR1 is PRHDT and CDR2 FYEKMQ (reference sequence). J was trimmed by 8 bases and V by 4 bases; bases with no gene match: 6. The CDR3 sequence: CASSSGTGPHTIYF. For the CDR3, the DNA is TGTGCCAGCAGCTCCGGGACAGGGCCTCACACCATATATTTT.

This chain links TRBV11-2 with TRBJ2-7; D gene unclear. CDR3 length: 12 residues. V was clipped by 5 bases and J by 0 bases, with 5 bases between them. Germline values: CDR1 SGHAT, CDR2 FQNNGV. The CDR3 loop is CASSPSSYEQYF. The CDR3 coding sequence is TGTGCCAGCAGCCCTAGCTCCTACGAGCAGTACTTC.